This entry is about one T cell receptor (beta chain). Its antigen is not known. Produced via immunoSEQ multiplex PCR; TCRdb's table is partial and in-frame only. The data show some 110,000 clones, around 92% seen once. The sample is drawn from a study of CD4+ T cells in melanoma. The CDR3 contains 17 residues. Germline CDR1 reads SGHRS; CDR2 reads YFSETQ. The V end was cut by 2 bases, the J end by 5 bases, with 20 bases between. Notes on the study in general: A reported correlation linked neoantigen-specific CD4+ T cells to CD8+, macrophage and B cell function. In melanoma, neoantigen-specific CD4+ T cells reportedly differed in differentiation state.

The chain joins TRBV5-1 to TRBJ2-1; tentatively, D is TRBD1 (8 bases). This receptor was obtained from a human donor with melanoma. Source material: peripheral blood. CDR3 amino acids: CASSFRLNRGRDNEQFF. CDR3 coding DNA: TGCGCCAGCAGCTTCCGTCTAAACAGGGGGAGGGACAATGAGCAGTTCTTC.